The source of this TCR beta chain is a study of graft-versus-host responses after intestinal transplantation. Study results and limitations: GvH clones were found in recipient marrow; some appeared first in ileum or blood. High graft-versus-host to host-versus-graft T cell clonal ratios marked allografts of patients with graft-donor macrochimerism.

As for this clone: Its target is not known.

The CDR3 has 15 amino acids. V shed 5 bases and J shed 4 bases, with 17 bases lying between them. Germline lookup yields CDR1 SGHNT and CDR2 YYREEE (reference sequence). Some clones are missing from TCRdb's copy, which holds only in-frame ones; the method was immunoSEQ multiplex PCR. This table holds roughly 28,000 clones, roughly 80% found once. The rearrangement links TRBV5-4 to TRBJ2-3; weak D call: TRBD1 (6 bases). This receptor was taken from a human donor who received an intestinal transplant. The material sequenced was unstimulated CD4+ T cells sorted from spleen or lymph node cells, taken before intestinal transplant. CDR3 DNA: TGTGCCAGCAGTCACAGGGTGGAGTGGGCAGATACGCAGTATTTT. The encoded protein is CASSHRVEWADTQYF.